This T cell receptor beta chain was profiled in a study of T cells in Graves' hyperthyroidism and ophthalmopathy. This clonotype was seen at least ten times. Trimming stripped 7 bases from V and 7 bases from J, with 11 bases between. The CDR3 has 13 amino acids. The V gene's germline CDR1 is SNHLY and CDR2 FYNNEI. The TCR beta CDR3 regions underwent amplification using RNA transcripts as the source. A set of HTBI primers served as the primers for a first-round RT-PCR of the TCR CDR3. TCRdb re-analysed the multiplex PCR reads in MiXCR, keeping a single row per CDR3 protein. Among a few hundred thousand distinct CDR3 sequences listed, over 15% were seen once. Each diagnosis drew on symptoms, thyroxine, TRAb, thyroid ultrasound and orbital computed tomography findings. Source material for PBMCs was about 10 ml fresh peripheral blood.

Sequenced sample: blood. This clonotype was obtained from a woman in her sixties or seventies with Graves' ophthalmopathy. The rearrangement links TRBV2 to TRBJ1-6; D remains ambiguous. CDR3 DNA sequence: TGTGCCAGCAATGAGCAGCTAAATTCACCCCTCCACTTT. Translated, it gives CASNEQLNSPLHF.